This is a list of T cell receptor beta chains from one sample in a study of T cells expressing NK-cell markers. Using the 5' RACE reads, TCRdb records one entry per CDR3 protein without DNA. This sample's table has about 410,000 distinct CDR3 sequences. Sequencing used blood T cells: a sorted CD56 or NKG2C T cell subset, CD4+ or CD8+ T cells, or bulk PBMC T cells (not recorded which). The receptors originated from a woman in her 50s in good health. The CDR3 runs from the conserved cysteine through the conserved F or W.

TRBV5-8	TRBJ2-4	CASSLGQENIQYF
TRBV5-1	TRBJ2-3	CASSSPLAGGSDTQYF
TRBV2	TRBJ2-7	CASSTRTSGRGEQYF
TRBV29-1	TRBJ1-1	CSVDPPGAGFGNTEAFF
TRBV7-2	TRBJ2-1	CASSPRGPVVNEQFF
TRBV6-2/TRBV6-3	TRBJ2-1	CASGLAGVYNEQFF
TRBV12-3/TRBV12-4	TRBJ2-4	CASSLQDIQYF
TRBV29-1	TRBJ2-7	CSVENAGVRYEQYF
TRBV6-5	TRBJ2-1	CASTTPRRLAPIYNEQFF
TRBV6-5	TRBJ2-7	CASSYSKVHEQYF
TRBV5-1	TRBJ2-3	CASSHRGRAEDTQYF
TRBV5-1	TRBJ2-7	CASSLAQGTSYEQYF
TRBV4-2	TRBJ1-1	CASSRDRTIMNTEAFF
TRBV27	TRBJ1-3	CASSAGQFSGNTIYF
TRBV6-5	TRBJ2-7	CASSTGGSTYEQYF
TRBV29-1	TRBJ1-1	CSVERGVGNTEAFF
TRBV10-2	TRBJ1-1	CASSELREGTEAFF
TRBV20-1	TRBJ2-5	CSALHMARQETQYF
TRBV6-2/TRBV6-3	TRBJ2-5	CASSQGGLGETQYF
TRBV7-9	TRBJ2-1	CASSFPRSEQFF
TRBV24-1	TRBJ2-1	CATSALGLAGGQFF
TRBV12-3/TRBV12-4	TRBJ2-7	CASSPSSGRGEYEQYF
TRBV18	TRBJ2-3	CASSPAADTQYF
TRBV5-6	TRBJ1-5	CASRQGQPQHF
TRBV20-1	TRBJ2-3	CSAAGTSDTDTQYF
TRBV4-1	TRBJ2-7	CASSQGQGLSSYEQYF
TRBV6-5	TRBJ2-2	CASSYLARVTGELFF
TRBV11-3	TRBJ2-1	CASSIRLATPYNEQFF
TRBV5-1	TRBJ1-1	CASRSMGQGNTEAFF
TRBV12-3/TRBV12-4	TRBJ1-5	CASAAGDSNQPQHF
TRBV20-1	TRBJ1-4	CSAIGWARITNEKLFF
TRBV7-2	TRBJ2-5	CASSLAQSSSETQYF
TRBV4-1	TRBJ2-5	CASRHTGTSETQYF
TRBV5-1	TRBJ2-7	CASRLAEKPYGEQYF
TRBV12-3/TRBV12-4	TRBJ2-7	CASSPTGDYRNEQYF
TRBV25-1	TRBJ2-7	CASSGPPIGRDSYEQYF
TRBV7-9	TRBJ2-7	CASSPDRPHSYEQYF
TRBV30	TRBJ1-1	CASPGTGTEAFF
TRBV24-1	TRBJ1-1	CACRGRVGTEAFF
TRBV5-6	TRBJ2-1	CASRRDDYNEQFF
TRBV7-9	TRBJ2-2	CASSLRQGRMSGELFF
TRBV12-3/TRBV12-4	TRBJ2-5	CASTQLGGTQYF
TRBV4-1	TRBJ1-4	CASSQGPATNEKLFF
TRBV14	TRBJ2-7	CASRRTGESYEQYF
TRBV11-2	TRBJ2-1	CASSRRDLSSYNEQFF
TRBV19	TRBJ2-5	CASSTLTGGEETQYF
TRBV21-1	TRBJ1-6	CASSRLKESYNSPLHF
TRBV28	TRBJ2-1	CASSEGSEQFF
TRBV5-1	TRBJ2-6	CASRLETGASSGANVLTF
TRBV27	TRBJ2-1	CASSFSANNEQFF
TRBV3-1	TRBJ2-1	CASTQGLADSYNEQFF
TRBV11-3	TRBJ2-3	CASSLAGAGPSTDTQYF
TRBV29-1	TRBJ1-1	CSVEDLPNAFF